This passage covers 14 T cell receptor beta chains from one sample sequenced in a study of cytomegalovirus exposure and HLA in healthy donors. The protocol was immunoSEQ multiplex PCR, while the TCRdb copy is restricted to in-frame clones and leaves out a portion. The sample records about 65,000 clones, roughly nine tenths being singletons. The specimen sequenced was PBMCs. The receptor source for this set is a woman younger than 35 in good health and CMV-seronegative.

This sequence joins TRBV6-6 and TRBJ1-3, with D possibly matching TRBD1 (5 bases). Germline CDR1 MNHNY, CDR2 SVGAGI (reference sequence). CDR3 size: 15 residues. V lost 6 bases to trimming and J lost 0 bases, with 12 bases between them. CDR3 sequence reads: CASSPRGFSGNTIYF. The CDR3 region has the DNA TGTGCCAGCAGCCCCCGGGGGTTCTCTGGAAACACCATATATTTT.

The rearrangement uses TRBV27 and TRBJ2-5, with a possible D match to TRBD2 (6 bases). The CDR3 length is 13 residues. Germline V gene data show CDR1 as MNHEY and CDR2 as SMNVEV (reference sequence). V was shortened by 5 bases and J by 7 bases, with 14 bases between the two germline ends. The CDR3 sequence is CASSLRLDGTQYF. The CDR3 region has the DNA TGTGCCAGCAGTCTACGACTAGATGGGACCCAGTACTTC.

The chain couples TRBV6-1 to TRBJ1-6; D call uncertain. Trimming removed 6 bases at V and 9 bases at J, with 18 bases between. Germline V gene lookup returns CDR1 MNHNS and CDR2 SASEGT. The CDR3 totals 15 residues. CDR3 sequence: CASSIAEEAASPLHF. The DNA for the CDR3 is TGTGCCAGCAGCATAGCCGAGGAGGCAGCTTCACCCCTCCACTTT.

The chain carries TRBV4-3 and TRBJ1-1; TRBD1 might be the D (5 bases). Germline V gene sequence: CDR1 LGHNA, CDR2 YSLEER. The CDR3 runs to 15 residues. V was cut by 0 bases and J by 2 bases, with 10 bases left in between. CDR3 region: CASSQEMTANTEAFF. CDR3 nucleotides: TGCGCCAGCAGCCAAGAAATGACAGCAAACACTGAAGCTTTCTTT.

CDR3 nucleotides: TGTGCCAGCAGCCCGCGACAGGGGGGACGGAACTATGGCTACACCTTC. Amino acid sequence: CASSPRQGGRNYGYTF. This chain joins TRBV5-5 and TRBJ1-2; the match to TRBD1 covers 9 bases. CDR1 is SGHKS and CDR2 is YYEKEE in the germline V gene (reference sequence). The CDR3 loop spans 16 amino acids. The V and J ends lost 4 bases and 2 bases, in that order; junction bases with no gene match: 9.

The rearrangement uses TRBV11-3 and TRBJ1-2; D is unresolved. Germline CDR1 and CDR2: SGHNT and YENEEA. CDR3 length: 14 amino acids. V lost 0 bases and J 2 bases, leaving 7 bases between the germline ends. CDR3 in amino acids: CASSLDGGNYGYTF. The CDR3 nucleotides are TGTGCCAGCAGCTTAGATGGCGGGAACTATGGCTACACCTTC.

The chain uses TRBV15 and TRBJ2-6; possible D gene TRBD1, 5 bases. Deletions cut 3 bases from V and 4 bases from J, with 13 bases between. Germline V gene data show CDR1 as LNHNV and CDR2 as YYDKDF (reference sequence). The CDR3 has 16 residues. CDR3 sequence: CATSSNRLSGANVLTF. CDR3 DNA sequence: TGTGCCACCAGCAGCAACAGGCTTTCGGGGGCCAACGTCCTGACTTTC.

This clone was detected once. The chain is built from TRBV15 and TRBJ2-2; maybe TRBD2 (7 bases). CDR3 size: 18 residues. The germline CDR1 and CDR2 sequences are LNHNV and YYDKDF (reference sequence). V lost 6 bases to trimming and J lost 4 bases, with 24 bases between them. The CDR3 spells CATRPSGRGGGSTGELFF. The CDR3 DNA reads TGTGCCACCAGGCCCTCAGGGCGGGGAGGGGGAAGCACCGGGGAGCTGTTTTTT.

This rearrangement joins TRBV5-1 to TRBJ2-3; TRBD1 aligns across 9 bases. The CDR3 has 14 residues. Germline lookup yields CDR1 SGHRS and CDR2 YFSETQ. Trimming took 3 bases from V and 9 from J; bases not matched to a gene: 8. This chain's CDR3 is CASSSPKDRGTQYF. The CDR3, as DNA: TGCGCCAGCAGCTCGCCAAAGGACAGGGGCACGCAGTATTTT.

The rearrangement links TRBV10-3 to TRBJ1-1; D perhaps matches TRBD1 (5 bases). The length of the CDR3 is 13 residues. V was pared by 4 bases and J by 1 base, with 7 bases between. Germline CDR1 ENHRY, CDR2 SYGVKD. CDR3 in amino acids: CAISVGGNTEAFF. CDR3 nucleotide sequence: TGTGCCATCAGTGTGGGGGGGAACACTGAAGCTTTCTTT.

This clone was found a few times. The chain combines TRBV30 with TRBJ1-2, with 12 bases identical to TRBD1. This CDR3 has 13 residues. The germline V gene has CDR1 GTSNPN and CDR2 SVGIG (reference sequence). Germline trimming cut 6 bases from V and 7 bases from J; bases unmatched to any gene: 6. The CDR3 region has the DNA TGTGCCTGCGGGACAGGGGGCTTTGGTGGCTACACCTTC. It codes for CACGTGGFGGYTF.

This clone occurred once. This chain links TRBV28 with TRBJ2-2; 9 nucleotides line up with TRBD2. The CDR3 spans 15 residues. Germline CDR1 MDHEN, CDR2 SYDVKM. V trimming: 8 bases; J trimming: 0 bases; junction bases outside the gene matches: 4. This chain's CDR3 is CASRGGAANTGELFF. CDR3 bases: TGTGCCAGCCGCGGGGGGGCCGCGAACACCGGGGAGCTGTTTTTT. The full variable domain, rest sourced from reference TRBV28 and TRBJ2-2, is DVKVTQSSRYLVKRTGEKVFLECVQDMDHENMFWYRQDPGLGLRLIYFSYDVKMKEKGDIPEGYSVSREKKERFSLILESASTNQTSMYLCASRGGAANTGELFFGEGSRLTVL.

The count of this clone is one. This rearrangement joins TRBV27 to TRBJ2-1, with TRBD2 matching over 7 bases. Germline V gives CDR1 MNHEY, CDR2 SMNVEV (reference sequence). V trimming: 6 bases; J trimming: 6 bases; junction bases outside the gene matches: 11. The CDR3 sequence is 15 residues long. CDR3 in amino acids: CASSLWGGVGNEQFF. The CDR3 nucleotides read TGTGCCAGCAGCCTGTGGGGGGGGGTGGGCAATGAGCAGTTCTTC.

The genes are TRBV13 and TRBJ2-5; 11 bases agree with TRBD2. Germline assignment: CDR1 PRHDT and CDR2 FYEKMQ (reference sequence). CDR3 length equals 15 residues. With 6 bases clipped from V and 6 bases from J, the junction kept 9 bases outside the gene matches. For the CDR3, the DNA is TGTGCCAGCAGTCTTCGACTAGCGGGAACGAAGACCCAGTACTTC. Its protein product is CASSLRLAGTKTQYF.